Shown below are 5 T cell receptor beta chains from a single sample sequenced in a study of CD8+ T cells in alopecia areata. Treatment given: oral pan-JAK inhibitor, 5-10 mg twice daily. RNA was isolated and reverse transcribed to cDNA, the sequencing template. This table comes from immunoSEQ multiplex PCR, and its TCRdb copy is limited to in-frame clones, with some not included. The sample contains about 99,000 clones, 85% to 90% of which appear only once. Sequenced material: CD8+ T cells sorted from blood, taken at approximately week 30, from a patient treated with tofacitinib. The source of these receptors is a human donor with alopecia areata.

The chain has TRBV5-1 and TRBJ2-1; D perhaps matches TRBD1 (5 bases). Germline CDR1 reads SGHRS; CDR2 reads YFSETQ. This CDR3 spans 14 amino acids. V gave up 4 bases and J gave up 8 bases, with 16 bases separating them. The chain's CDR3 is CASSQGVGEDEQFF. CDR3 bases: TGCGCCAGCAGCCAGGGTGTGGGCGAGGATGAGCAGTTCTTC. Looking up the rest from reference TRBV5-1 and TRBJ2-1 gives the full variable domain: KAGVTQTPRYLIKTRGQQVTLSCSPISGHRSVSWYQQTPGQGLQFLFEYFSETQRNKGNFPGRFSGRQFSNSRSEMNVSTLELGDSALYLCASSQGVGEDEQFFGPGTRLTVL.

The chain couples TRBV9 to TRBJ1-2; TRBD1 is a possible D gene (6 bases). The CDR3 runs to 13 residues. Looked up from germline, CDR1 is SGDLS and CDR2 is YYNGEE. V lost 0 bases and J lost 4, with 7 bases in between. The CDR3 DNA reads as TGTGCCAGCAGCGTAGGAGGGGGCTATGGCTACACCTTC. Translation: CASSVGGGYGYTF.

The V and J genes are TRBV29-1 and TRBJ1-5; D is unresolved. CDR1 is SQVTM and CDR2 is ANQGSEA in the germline V gene. Trimming stripped 6 bases from V and 4 bases from J, with 16 bases between. The CDR3 is made up of 14 amino acids. CDR3 bases: TGCAGCGTCGCTGGGCCGAGGGAGAATCAGCCCCAGCATTTT. As protein: CSVAGPRENQPQHF.

This chain links TRBV29-1 with TRBJ2-7; 12 bases agree with TRBD2. V was clipped by 6 bases and J by 3 bases; unmatched bases: 3. The CDR3 consists of 13 residues. CDR1 is SQVTM and CDR2 is ANQGSEA in the germline V gene. The CDR3 coding sequence is TGCAGCGTCATACTAGCGGGGGGCTACGAGCAGTACTTC. Encoded protein: CSVILAGGYEQYF.

This chain uses TRBV5-1 with TRBJ1-3; D gene uncertain. The CDR3 sequence is 13 residues long. From germline, CDR1 is SGHRS and CDR2 YFSETQ. V lost 2 bases and J 2 bases, leaving 5 bases between the germline ends. The DNA for the CDR3 is TGCGCCAGCAGCTTACGAACTGGAAACACCATATATTTT. Translated: CASSLRTGNTIYF. Using reference TRBV5-1 and TRBJ1-3 for the parts outside the CDR3, the full variable domain is KAGVTQTPRYLIKTRGQQVTLSCSPISGHRSVSWYQQTPGQGLQFLFEYFSETQRNKGNFPGRFSGRQFSNSRSEMNVSTLELGDSALYLCASSLRTGNTIYFGEGSWLTVV.